Listed here are 21 T cell receptor beta chains from one sample, sequenced in a study of cytomegalovirus exposure and HLA in healthy donors. Use of 60 Vbeta and 13 Jbeta primers characterized the PCR. Assay: immunoSEQ multiplex PCR; the TCRdb copy retains only in-frame clones and omits some. The repertoire includes 200,000 to 250,000 clones, 85% to 90% of them detected once, and 1% to 1.5% sits in the top ten. The sample taken for sequencing was PBMCs. Receptors originate from a human donor in good health.

The chain carries TRBV5-4 and TRBJ2-5; D is possibly TRBD2 (6 bases). In germline, CDR1 is SGHNT, CDR2 YYREEE (reference sequence). CDR3 length: 16 amino acids. V shed 0 bases and J shed 1 base, with 13 bases lying between them. The DNA of the CDR3 is TGTGCCAGCAGCTTGGAGGTGGGAGGAAGCCAAGAGACCCAGTACTTC. Its translation is CASSLEVGGSQETQYF.

The J gene is TRBJ2-4, the V gene TRBV15, with 7 bases aligning to TRBD1. Germline V lookup: CDR1 LNHNV, CDR2 YYDKDF (reference sequence). The ends lost 1 base at V and 9 bases at J; junction bases unmatched: 9. The CDR3 covers 15 residues. Here the CDR3 reads CATSRAGTAHGIQYF. The CDR3 DNA is TGTGCCACCAGCAGAGCCGGGACAGCCCATGGCATTCAGTACTTC.

The rearrangement joins TRBV5-1 to TRBJ2-7; 7 bases map to TRBD1. Germline CDR1 reads SGHRS; CDR2 reads YFSETQ. V gave up 2 bases and J gave up 5 bases; unmatched junction bases: 7. The CDR3 loop spans 14 amino acids. The chain's CDR3 is CASSFQGVKDEQYF. The CDR3 nucleotides read TGCGCCAGCAGCTTCCAGGGGGTGAAGGACGAGCAGTACTTC. Full variable domain (outside the CDR3, taken from reference TRBV5-1 and TRBJ2-7): KAGVTQTPRYLIKTRGQQVTLSCSPISGHRSVSWYQQTPGQGLQFLFEYFSETQRNKGNFPGRFSGRQFSNSRSEMNVSTLELGDSALYLCASSFQGVKDEQYFGPGTRLTVT.

The count of this clone is one. The rearrangement uses TRBV9 and TRBJ2-3; the D gene is possibly TRBD2 (6 bases). V lost 0 bases and J lost 0, with 8 bases in between. The length of the CDR3 is 15 residues. CDR1 is SGDLS, CDR2 YYNGEE, per germline. CDR3 bases: TGTGCCAGCAGCGTAGCGGGGACTAGCACAGATACGCAGTATTTT. It encodes CASSVAGTSTDTQYF.

The chain carries TRBV5-1 and TRBJ1-2, with D perhaps matching TRBD1 (6 bases). Germline V CDR1 and CDR2: SGHRS, YFSETQ. The CDR3 extends over 16 amino acids. V lost 4 bases, J lost 2 bases, and 18 bases lay in between. The CDR3 DNA sequence: TGCGCCAGCAGCGACACCGGGACACGGAAAAACTATGGCTACACCTTC. Protein product: CASSDTGTRKNYGYTF.

This chain joins TRBV29-1 and TRBJ2-3; the match to TRBD2 covers 7 bases. Germline CDR1 is SQVTM and CDR2 is ANQGSEA. The CDR3 length is 15 residues. The V and J ends lost 0 bases and 2 bases, in that order; junction bases with no gene match: 5. This CDR3 is CSVEDWEGSTDTQYF. CDR3 bases: TGCAGCGTTGAAGATTGGGAGGGCTCCACAGATACGCAGTATTTT.

The rearrangement uses TRBV4-1 and TRBJ2-7; 8 nucleotides line up with TRBD2. V was clipped by 1 base and J by 2 bases; unmatched bases: 4. The CDR3 extends over 15 amino acids. In germline, CDR1 is MGHRA, CDR2 YSYEKL. The DNA of the CDR3 is TGCGCCAGCAGCCAAGGACTAGCGCATCCCTACGAGCAGTACTTC. Protein sequence: CASSQGLAHPYEQYF.

This chain connects TRBV4-3 to TRBJ2-3, with 7 bases lining up with TRBD2. In germline, CDR1 is LGHNA, CDR2 YSLEER. Germline trimming cut 0 bases from V and 2 bases from J; bases unmatched to any gene: 11. The CDR3 covers 18 residues. Here the CDR3 DNA reads TGCGCCAGCAGCCAAGATCCTTCGCTAGCGGATAACACAGATACGCAGTATTTT. Protein: CASSQDPSLADNTDTQYF.

The chain couples TRBV9 to TRBJ2-3; TRBD1 might be the D (5 bases). Trimming shortened V by 3 bases and J by 3 bases, and 23 bases separated the two germline ends. This CDR3 has 18 amino acids. The germline V gene has CDR1 SGDLS and CDR2 YYNGEE. In nucleotides, the CDR3 is TGTGCCAGCAGCGGACGAGCCTTCGCGACAGAAGGAACAGATACGCAGTATTTT. This gives the protein CASSGRAFATEGTDTQYF.

This sequence joins TRBV2 and TRBJ1-2; no clear D gene. This CDR3 has 14 amino acids. The V end was cut by 6 bases, the J end by 0 bases, with 11 bases between. The germline V gene has CDR1 SNHLY and CDR2 FYNNEI. Written as DNA, the CDR3 is TGTGCCAGCAGATGGCGGGTAGCTAACTATGGCTACACCTTC. Its protein is CASRWRVANYGYTF.

The chain employs TRBV7-8 and TRBJ2-1; weak D call: TRBD1 (6 bases). CDR1 is SGHVS and CDR2 is FQNEAQ in the germline V gene. This CDR3 region has 16 residues. Trimming cost V 5 bases and J 3 bases, with 17 bases left between them. The CDR3 loop is CASSPRDTPLYNEQFF. CDR3 nucleotides: TGTGCCAGCAGCCCGAGGGACACCCCGCTCTACAATGAGCAGTTCTTC.

The chain carries TRBV7-9 and TRBJ2-7; 13 nucleotides align to TRBD2. The V segment lost 5 bases and the J segment 3 bases; nucleotides outside the gene matches: 7. Looked up from germline, CDR1 is SEHNR and CDR2 is FQNEAQ (reference sequence). The CDR3 contains 16 residues. This chain's CDR3 is CASSGLAGAPIYEQYF. CDR3 DNA sequence: TGTGCCAGCAGCGGACTAGCGGGGGCGCCGATCTACGAGCAGTACTTC. Full variable domain (remainder filled in from reference TRBV7-9 and TRBJ2-7): DTGVSQNPRHKITKRGQNVTFRCDPISEHNRLYWYRQTLGQGPEFLTYFQNEAQLEKSRLLSDRFSAERPKGSFSTLEIQRTEQGDSAMYLCASSGLAGAPIYEQYFGPGTRLTVT.

This sequence joins TRBV6-6 and TRBJ1-5; D remains unclear. Germline CDR1 reads MNHNY; CDR2 reads SVGAGI (reference sequence). The CDR3 covers 14 residues. With 4 bases removed from V and 0 bases from J, the gap between germline ends came to 7 bases. CDR3 protein: CASSLGGSNQPQHF. CDR3 nucleotide sequence: TGTGCCAGCAGTTTGGGAGGTAGCAATCAGCCCCAGCATTTT.

The chain is built from TRBV7-2 and TRBJ2-5; 13 nucleotides match TRBD2. Germline CDR1 reads SGHTA; CDR2 reads FQGNSA. The CDR3 is 17 amino acids. The V and J ends lost 5 bases and 4 bases, in that order; junction bases with no gene match: 10. The chain's CDR3 is CASSAPPWTSGRETQYF. The CDR3, as DNA: TGTGCCAGCAGCGCCCCTCCGTGGACTAGCGGGAGAGAGACCCAGTACTTC.

The gene calls are TRBV10-3 and TRBJ2-1; 9 bases are shared with TRBD1. The trim removed 1 base at V and 9 bases at J, leaving 10 bases unmatched. Germline-derived CDR1 and CDR2 are ENHRY and SYGVKD. The CDR3 contains 16 residues. CDR3 bases: TGTGCCATCAGTGAGTTTGCGGGACAGGGTAGGAGTGAGCAGTTCTTC. Protein: CAISEFAGQGRSEQFF.

The CDR3 nucleotides read TGTGCCTGGAGAGGACTAGCGGGGACCGGGGAGCTGTTTTTT. This encodes CAWRGLAGTGELFF. The chain combines TRBV30 with TRBJ2-2; TRBD2 matches at 12 bases. V lost 3 bases, J lost 5 bases, and 1 base stayed unmatched. The CDR3 consists of 14 residues. Germline CDR1 reads GTSNPN; CDR2 reads SVGIG (reference sequence).

The V call is TRBV4-3, the J call TRBJ2-6; 7 bases align to TRBD1. Losses at the gene ends were 4 bases for V and 0 bases for J; bases not matched to a gene: 9. Germline CDR1 reads LGHNA; CDR2 reads YSLEER. The CDR3 loop spans 18 amino acids. CDR3 bases: TGCGCCAGCAGCCTTGTCCGGGACAGTCCCTCTGGGGCCAACGTCCTGACTTTC. It specifies CASSLVRDSPSGANVLTF.

This chain joins TRBV28 and TRBJ2-5, with D perhaps matching TRBD2 (7 bases). Germline CDR1 MDHEN, CDR2 SYDVKM. The V and J ends lost 5 bases and 5 bases respectively, with 12 bases between them. CDR3 length: 13 amino acids. The CDR3 coding sequence is TGTGCCAGCAGTGGGGGGGGGCCGGAGACCCAGTACTTC. Its translation is CASSGGGPETQYF.

This chain connects TRBV18 to TRBJ2-2, with D maybe TRBD1 (5 bases). Trimming removed 3 bases from V and 2 bases from J, with 10 bases in between. Germline V gene lookup returns CDR1 KGHSH and CDR2 LQKENI. The CDR3 contains 15 residues. The chain's CDR3 is CASSPRTHNTGELFF. The DNA for the CDR3 is TGTGCCAGCTCACCCCGGACACATAACACCGGGGAGCTGTTTTTT.

In this sample, this clone turned up once. The V and J genes are TRBV2 and TRBJ1-2; a weak D match, TRBD1 (5 bases). This CDR3 comprises 15 residues. V lost 1 base, J lost 4 bases, and 13 bases lay in between. Germline lookup yields CDR1 SNHLY and CDR2 FYNNEI. The CDR3 DNA is TGTGCCAGCAGTGAAGGCGCGGGGCAGGGCTATGGCTACACCTTC. It codes for CASSEGAGQGYGYTF.

This sequence joins TRBV28 and TRBJ2-5, with TRBD2 as a possible D gene (6 bases). The V end lost 6 bases, the J end lost 4 bases, and 21 bases lay between the germline ends. This CDR3 spans 16 amino acids. Germline CDR1 reads MDHEN; CDR2 reads SYDVKM. CDR3 amino acids: CASSPRNPGARETQYF. Here the CDR3 DNA reads TGTGCCAGCAGCCCACGCAATCCGGGAGCCCGAGAGACCCAGTACTTC.